The 31 T cell receptor beta chains below come from one sample, sequenced in a study of blood T cell repertoires in COVID-19. Profiling relied on immunoSEQ multiplex PCR, and the TCRdb table lists in-frame clones only, not all of them. The data show 200,000 to 250,000 clones, with around 86% seen just once and more than 5.5% held by the top ten. The sequenced sample consisted of peripheral blood. These receptor sequences come from a man older than 75 with acute or convalescent COVID-19.

The chain uses TRBV29-1 and TRBJ2-7; 12 bases match TRBD1. Germline CDR1 and CDR2: SQVTM and ANQGSEA. Trimming cost V 4 bases and J 7 bases; bases outside gene matches: 5. The CDR3 consists of 13 residues. CDR3 sequence reads: CSVVGQGAGEQYF. The CDR3 DNA reads TGCAGCGTTGTGGGACAGGGGGCTGGTGAGCAGTACTTC.

This clone showed up just once. The chain joins TRBV19 to TRBJ2-4; 10 nucleotides line up with TRBD2. Germline V lookup: CDR1 LNHDA, CDR2 SQIVND (reference sequence). The CDR3 is 17 amino acids. Losses at the gene ends were 3 bases for V and 3 bases for J; bases not matched to a gene: 8. The CDR3 bases are TGTGCCAGTAGTATCAGCAGCGGGAGGGTCCGCAAAAACATTCAGTACTTC. Translating it yields CASSISSGRVRKNIQYF.

This chain uses TRBV7-3 with TRBJ2-1; the match to TRBD2 covers 11 bases. Germline lookup yields CDR1 SGHTA and CDR2 FQGTGA. The trim removed 5 bases at V and 3 bases at J, leaving 3 bases unmatched. This CDR3 has 15 residues. The CDR3 DNA is TGTGCCAGCAGCCAGACTAGCGGGAACTACAATGAGCAGTTCTTC. This gives the protein CASSQTSGNYNEQFF. Full variable domain (rest looked up from reference TRBV7-3 and TRBJ2-1): GAGVSQTPSNKVTEKGKYVELRCDPISGHTALYWYRQSLGQGPEFLIYFQGTGAADDSGLPNDRFFAVRPEGSVSTLKIQRTERGDSAVYLCASSQTSGNYNEQFFGPGTRLTVL.

The CDR3 loop reads CASSRDRGTEAFF. The CDR3 nucleotides are TGTGCCAGCAGCCGTGACAGGGGAACTGAAGCTTTCTTT. The rearrangement joins TRBV6-6 to TRBJ1-1; 8 bases align to TRBD1. The CDR3 contains 13 residues. Trimming took 6 bases from V and 5 from J; bases not matched to a gene: 5. CDR1 is MNHNY and CDR2 is SVGAGI in the germline V gene (reference sequence).

The genes are TRBV19 and TRBJ1-3, with TRBD1 as a possible D gene (6 bases). CDR1 and CDR2 from the germline V gene are LNHDA and SQIVND (reference sequence). Trimming cost V 5 bases and J 0 bases, with 11 bases left between them. CDR3 length: 15 amino acids. The CDR3 DNA sequence: TGTGCCAGTAGTCTTCAGGGGAACTCTGGAAACACCATATATTTT. It translates to CASSLQGNSGNTIYF. The full variable domain, with the rest looked up from reference TRBV19 and TRBJ1-3, is DGGITQSPKYLFRKEGQNVTLSCEQNLNHDAMYWYRQDPGQGLRLIYYSQIVNDFQKGDIAEGYSVSREKKESFPLTVTSAQKNPTAFYLCASSLQGNSGNTIYFGEGSWLTVV.

The chain joins TRBV7-2 to TRBJ2-1; perhaps TRBD2 as D (6 bases). The V gene lost 1 base and the J gene lost 7 bases, with 17 bases spanning the gap. There are 16 residues in the CDR3. Per the germline V gene, CDR1 is SGHTA and CDR2 is FQGNSA. The CDR3 sequence is CASSLEVGLARNEQFF. The CDR3 nucleotides read TGTGCCAGCAGCTTAGAAGTGGGTCTAGCGAGGAATGAGCAGTTCTTC.

The rearrangement joins TRBV15 to TRBJ2-1; TRBD2 aligns across 10 bases. Germline CDR1 is LNHNV and CDR2 is YYDKDF (reference sequence). The CDR3 consists of 17 residues. Unmatched junction bases numbered 10, after V lost 3 bases and J lost 5 bases. CDR3 residues: CATSRQIAGGRNNEQFF. The CDR3 nucleotides are TGTGCCACCAGCAGGCAAATAGCGGGAGGCCGGAACAATGAGCAGTTCTTC. The variable domain in full, with the rest retrieved from reference TRBV15 and TRBJ2-1, is DAMVIQNPRYQVTQFGKPVTLSCSQTLNHNVMYWYQQKSSQAPKLLFHYYDKDFNNEADTPDNFQSRRPNTSFCFLDIRSPGLGDTAMYLCATSRQIAGGRNNEQFFGPGTRLTVL.

J is TRBJ1-5 and V is TRBV28; 10 bases align to TRBD1. The CDR3 loop spans 15 amino acids. V gave up 5 bases and J gave up 11 bases; unmatched junction bases: 12. In germline, CDR1 is MDHEN, CDR2 SYDVKM. CDR3 amino acids: CASSLWGQGPGAQHF. DNA of the CDR3: TGTGCCAGCAGTCTGTGGGGACAGGGGCCAGGGGCCCAGCATTTT.

About this clone itself: The same CDR3 arises from other DNA sequences in this sample as well. The chain links TRBV5-1 to TRBJ2-7, with 8 bases lining up with TRBD1. Germline V gene sequence: CDR1 SGHRS, CDR2 YFSETQ. Unmatched junction bases numbered 8, after V lost 4 bases and J lost 5 bases. CDR3 length: 14 amino acids. The CDR3 region has the DNA TGCGCCAGCAGCCCCGGACAGGGTTTCGACGAGCAGTACTTC. Encoded protein: CASSPGQGFDEQYF.

The rearrangement joins TRBV14 to TRBJ2-5, with 10 positions matching TRBD2. V lost 1 base and J lost 5; bases outside the gene matches: 10. Germline V gene data show CDR1 as SGHDN and CDR2 as FVKESK. CDR3 length: 17 amino acids. This CDR3 is CASSQGKTSGMGETQYF. Here the CDR3 DNA reads TGTGCCAGCAGCCAAGGAAAAACTAGCGGGATGGGTGAGACCCAGTACTTC.

The chain couples TRBV11-3 to TRBJ2-3; 9 bases are shared with TRBD2. V was clipped by 5 bases and J by 3 bases; unmatched bases: 6. The CDR3 consists of 15 residues. Germline V gene lookup returns CDR1 SGHNT and CDR2 YENEEA. In nucleotides, the CDR3 is TGTGCCAGCAGCAATGGACTAGCGAGGACAGATACGCAGTATTTT. Translating gives CASSNGLARTDTQYF.

The chain links TRBV4-1 to TRBJ1-1, with D maybe TRBD1 (6 bases). The germline CDR1 and CDR2 sequences are MGHRA and YSYEKL. V was trimmed by 3 bases and J by 0 bases, leaving 11 bases between them. The CDR3 sequence is 15 residues long. The CDR3 nucleotides read TGCGCCAGCAGCCAGTCCTGGGGGCTGAACACTGAAGCTTTCTTT. Amino acid sequence: CASSQSWGLNTEAFF.

The chain is built from TRBV11-2 and TRBJ1-4; 9 bases align to TRBD1. The J segment lost 5 bases and the V segment lost 6 bases, leaving 4 bases of the junction unmatched. The germline V gene has CDR1 SGHAT and CDR2 FQNNGV. This CDR3 comprises 14 residues. CDR3 sequence reads: CASSTTGGNEKLFF. For the CDR3, the DNA is TGTGCCAGCAGTACCACAGGGGGCAATGAAAAACTGTTTTTT.

The chain joins TRBV7-9 to TRBJ2-2; D ambiguous. V lost 0 bases, J lost 5 bases, and 7 bases lay in between. Germline V gives CDR1 SEHNR, CDR2 FQNEAQ (reference sequence). This CDR3 spans 14 amino acids. The DNA of the CDR3 is TGTGCCAGCAGCTTAGCGATGACTACCGGGGAGCTGTTTTTT. This encodes CASSLAMTTGELFF.

This clone was observed a few times. The V and J genes are TRBV18 and TRBJ2-7; 8 bases fit TRBD1. The CDR3 is 16 amino acids. Per the germline V gene, CDR1 is KGHSH and CDR2 is LQKENI. The V and J ends lost 2 bases and 3 bases, in that order; junction bases with no gene match: 9. This CDR3 is CASSPLSTGAIYEQYF. The CDR3 nucleotides read TGTGCCAGCTCACCATTATCGACAGGGGCCATCTACGAGCAGTACTTC.

This chain connects TRBV27 to TRBJ1-5; possibly TRBD1 for D (6 bases). This CDR3 region has 16 residues. The V gene lost 5 bases and the J gene lost 0 bases, with 14 bases spanning the gap. Germline assignment: CDR1 MNHEY and CDR2 SMNVEV (reference sequence). This CDR3 is CASSPGGLHSNQPQHF. The CDR3 DNA sequence: TGTGCCAGCAGTCCCGGGGGGCTACATAGCAATCAGCCCCAGCATTTT.

V and J are TRBV5-5 and TRBJ1-6; 8 nucleotides agree with TRBD1. The CDR3 has 17 residues. V dropped 4 bases and J dropped 6; count of bases not matched to a gene: 12. Per the germline V gene, CDR1 is SGHKS and CDR2 is YYEKEE (reference sequence). CDR3 nucleotide sequence: TGTGCCAGCAGCCCAGACGGACAGGGCTTTATTAATTCACCCCTCCACTTT. Its translation: CASSPDGQGFINSPLHF.

The chain employs TRBV10-3 and TRBJ2-1, with 7 bases lining up with TRBD1. The CDR3 has 11 amino acids. Per the germline V gene, CDR1 is ENHRY and CDR2 is SYGVKD. Germline trimming cut 7 bases from V and 13 bases from J; bases unmatched to any gene: 7. The CDR3 protein is CAIMEDRRQFF. The DNA for the CDR3 is TGTGCCATCATGGAGGACAGGCGCCAGTTCTTC.

V and J are TRBV6-5 and TRBJ1-2, with 8 bases identical to TRBD1. Germline loops: CDR1 MNHEY, CDR2 SVGAGI. This CDR3 has 13 amino acids. V shed 7 bases and J 3 bases; nucleotides not matched to a gene: 4. The CDR3 DNA reads as TGTGCCAGCAAGGACAGGGTGGACTATGGCTACACCTTC. It yields the protein CASKDRVDYGYTF.

This clone has a handful of counts. The J gene is TRBJ2-5, the V gene TRBV9; 8 nucleotides align to TRBD1. CDR1 is SGDLS and CDR2 is YYNGEE in the germline V gene. This CDR3 comprises 14 residues. V dropped 3 bases and J dropped 4; count of bases not matched to a gene: 5. In nucleotides, the CDR3 is TGTGCCAGCAGCGCATGGACAGGGAGAGAGACCCAGTACTTC. Translation gives CASSAWTGRETQYF.

This clone has only one observation. This sequence joins TRBV7-2 and TRBJ2-5, with D possibly matching TRBD1 (6 bases). Trimming pared 5 bases from V and 2 bases from J, leaving 9 bases between. Per germline, CDR1 SGHTA and CDR2 FQGNSA. The CDR3 is 13 residues long. The CDR3 DNA reads as TGTGCCAGCAGCCGAGACAGGCAAGAGACCCAGTACTTC. This codes for CASSRDRQETQYF.

The chain joins TRBV19 to TRBJ2-1; possibly TRBD2 for D (6 bases). V was clipped by 7 bases and J by 0 bases, with 16 bases between them. This CDR3 region has 16 residues. Germline-derived CDR1 and CDR2 are LNHDA and SQIVND (reference sequence). The CDR3 DNA reads TGTGCCAGTATAGGTTCGGGAGTCTCCTCCTACAATGAGCAGTTCTTC. Encoded protein: CASIGSGVSSYNEQFF.

This chain links TRBV11-3 with TRBJ1-4; unclear D gene. The germline V gene encodes CDR1 SGHNT and CDR2 YENEEA. Deletions cut 0 bases from V and 9 bases from J, with 8 bases between. The CDR3 is 13 residues long. Written as DNA, the CDR3 is TGTGCCAGCAGCTTAGATGCGGGGAAAAAACTGTTTTTT. Translating it yields CASSLDAGKKLFF.

The genes are TRBV20-1 and TRBJ1-4, with 9 bases aligning to TRBD1. J was trimmed by 0 bases and V by 3 bases; bases with no gene match: 17. This CDR3 spans 20 amino acids. The V gene's germline CDR1 is DFQATT and CDR2 SNEGSKA (reference sequence). DNA of the CDR3: TGCAGTGCTAGTGTCGTTGGACAGGGGAGTACAATAGCAACTAATGAAAAACTGTTTTTT. Amino acid sequence: CSASVVGQGSTIATNEKLFF.

The chain recombines TRBV5-4 with TRBJ2-2, with D maybe TRBD2 (5 bases). Trimming removed 0 bases from V and 3 bases from J, with 15 bases in between. CDR3 size: 17 residues. Germline assignment: CDR1 SGHNT and CDR2 YYREEE (reference sequence). The CDR3 loop is CASSLAFGGFYTGELFF. DNA for the CDR3: TGTGCCAGCAGCTTGGCCTTCGGAGGTTTCTACACCGGGGAGCTGTTTTTT. Complete variable domain (other parts from reference TRBV5-4 and TRBJ2-2): ETGVTQSPTHLIKTRGQQVTLRCSSQSGHNTVSWYQQALGQGPQFIFQYYREEENGRGNFPPRFSGLQFPNYSSELNVNALELDDSALYLCASSLAFGGFYTGELFFGEGSRLTVL.

The V gene is TRBV15, the J gene TRBJ2-2, with D perhaps matching TRBD1 (5 bases). V lost 1 base to trimming and J lost 6 bases, with 9 bases between them. This CDR3 is 14 amino acids long. The germline gives CDR1 LNHNV, CDR2 YYDKDF (reference sequence). CDR3 bases: TGTGCCACCAGCAGAGTAACAGGTTCCGGGGAGCTGTTTTTT. As protein: CATSRVTGSGELFF. Full variable domain (rest looked up from reference TRBV15 and TRBJ2-2): DAMVIQNPRYQVTQFGKPVTLSCSQTLNHNVMYWYQQKSSQAPKLLFHYYDKDFNNEADTPDNFQSRRPNTSFCFLDIRSPGLGDTAMYLCATSRVTGSGELFFGEGSRLTVL.

This chain's CDR3 is CASSQPTENYGYTF. CDR3 in DNA: TGCGCCAGCAGCCAACCGACAGAAAACTATGGCTACACCTTC. This chain uses TRBV4-1 with TRBJ1-2; D is possibly TRBD1 (5 bases). The CDR3 runs 14 residues. Trimming removed 2 bases from V and 2 bases from J, with 9 bases in between. Looked up from germline, CDR1 is MGHRA and CDR2 is YSYEKL.

The rearrangement links TRBV12-3 or TRBV12-4 to TRBJ1-2; 7 nucleotides line up with TRBD1. Losses at the gene ends were 7 bases for V and 8 bases for J; bases not matched to a gene: 10. The CDR3 consists of 13 residues. The CDR3 protein is CASNDRATGGYTF. The CDR3 bases are TGTGCCAGCAATGACAGGGCCACCGGCGGCTACACCTTC.

The V gene is TRBV9, the J gene TRBJ2-1; 11 nucleotides line up with TRBD2. Germline CDR1 and CDR2: SGDLS and YYNGEE. Trimming at V came to 2 bases and at J to 6 bases, leaving 4 bases not matched to a gene. This CDR3 region has 15 residues. CDR3 protein: CASSVSLAGGNEQFF. CDR3 DNA: TGTGCCAGCAGCGTGTCCCTAGCGGGAGGCAATGAGCAGTTCTTC.

CDR3 in amino acids: CASSDLGGAQNSPLHF. CDR3 nucleotides: TGTGCCAGCAGTGATCTCGGGGGGGCGCAGAATTCACCCCTCCACTTT. The gene calls are TRBV6-1 and TRBJ1-6, with D tentatively TRBD1 (6 bases). The V end was cut by 3 bases, the J end by 7 bases, with 16 bases between. In germline, CDR1 is MNHNS, CDR2 SASEGT. The CDR3 consists of 16 residues.

This clone has only one observation. The chain recombines TRBV5-1 with TRBJ2-1, with TRBD2 as a possible D gene (5 bases). V lost 1 base, J lost 4 bases, and 12 bases lay in between. This CDR3 region has 15 residues. From germline, CDR1 is SGHRS and CDR2 YFSETQ. CDR3 in DNA: TGCGCCAGCAGCTTGATGGACTTCACATACAATGAGCAGTTCTTC. Residues: CASSLMDFTYNEQFF.